This T cell receptor (beta chain) was obtained from a study of shared clonotypes between healthy human individuals. V was shortened by 3 bases and J by 0 bases, with 14 bases between the two germline ends. Germline V gene sequence: CDR1 MNHEY, CDR2 SMNVEV (reference sequence). This CDR3 region has 17 residues. The data were produced by immunoSEQ multiplex PCR, yet TCRdb's version contains in-frame clones alone and is incomplete. This table holds hundreds of thousands of clones, 55% to 85% found once. The chain combines TRBV27 with TRBJ2-2; TRBD2 is a possible D gene (7 bases). Sequencing was carried out using memory CD4+ T cells sorted from blood. Indicated subset: CD45RA-negative fraction. The sequence came from a woman in her twenties or thirties in good health. The DNA of the CDR3 is TGTGCCAGCAGTTTGCTCTCGGGGGGCGCGAACACCGGGGAGCTGTTTTTT. This sequence encodes CASSLLSGGANTGELFF.